Listed below are T cell receptor beta chains from one sample, sequenced in a study of T cells after yellow fever vaccination. A single record per CDR3 protein comes from TCRdb applying MiXCR to the 5' RACE reads. The sample shows 250,000 to 400,000 distinct CDR3 sequences, about 4% of them seen only once. The specimen comprised PBMCs, sampled 5 days after the yellow fever booster vaccination. These receptors came from a man between 18 and 35 years old who received the YFV17D yellow fever vaccine. The CDR3 runs from the conserved cysteine through the conserved F or W. The D gene is left open where the match is weak. Some rows have no size entry. The others give once, few or many, or a class for an expanded clone.

D | J | V | size | CDR3 | DNA
NA | TRBJ2-4 | TRBV7-9 | many | CASSYDGGNIQYF | TGTGCCAGCAGCTACGACGGAGGGAACATTCAGTACTTC
TRBD2 | TRBJ2-1 | TRBV6-5 | NA | CASSPTSGGLSSYNEQFF | TGTGCCAGCAGCCCAACTAGCGGGGGCCTTAGCTCCTACAATGAGCAGTTCTTC
TRBD1 | TRBJ2-1 | TRBV4-3 | many | CASSHGTASYNEQFF | TGCGCCAGCAGCCACGGGACAGCGAGTTACAATGAGCAGTTCTTC
TRBD2 | TRBJ2-1 | TRBV5-1 | few | CASTGSGDPTDNEQFF | TGCGCCAGCACGGGTAGCGGGGACCCGACGGACAATGAGCAGTTCTTC
TRBD1 | TRBJ1-1 | TRBV9 | many | CASSPRDRLNTEAFF | TGTGCCAGCAGCCCCCGGGACAGACTAAACACTGAAGCTTTCTTT
NA | TRBJ2-5 | TRBV19 | NA | CASSIRSPGGETQYF | TGTGCCAGTAGTATACGGTCTCCAGGAGGGGAGACCCAGTACTTC
NA | TRBJ2-5 | TRBV24-1 | many | CATSDSGKYQETQYF | TGTGCCACCAGTGATTCGGGAAAGTACCAAGAGACCCAGTACTTC
NA | TRBJ2-3 | TRBV7-2 | many | CASSLGGTADTQYF | TGTGCCAGCAGCTTAGGCGGCACTGCAGATACGCAGTATTTT
NA | TRBJ2-3 | TRBV5-1 | NA | CASSMLQDTQYF | TGCGCCAGCAGCATGTTACAGGATACGCAGTATTTT
NA | TRBJ2-7 | TRBV4-1 | NA | CASSQVLGNYEQYF | TGCGCCAGCAGCCAAGTCCTCGGTAACTACGAGCAGTACTTC
NA | TRBJ2-7 | TRBV29-1 | few | CSVVGSSYEQYF | TGCAGCGTTGTCGGAAGCTCCTACGAGCAGTACTTC
NA | TRBJ1-2 | TRBV29-1 | few | CSVGDIQGRGYTF | TGCAGCGTTGGGGACATCCAGGGTAGAGGCTACACCTTC
NA | TRBJ2-1 | TRBV20-1 | few | CSARVGERSYNEQFF | TGCAGTGCTAGAGTGGGCGAGCGCTCCTACAATGAGCAGTTCTTC
NA | TRBJ2-7 | TRBV7-6 | few | CASSLASGEWYEQYF | TGTGCCAGCAGCTTAGCCTCAGGGGAGTGGTACGAGCAGTACTTC